This T cell receptor beta chain was identified in a study of T-cell memory formation after mild COVID-19. Whole-study context: The two donors had largely donor-specific TCR clusters. Study-wide results and limits: Clones contracting over day 15 to 85 were CD4/CD8 balanced, with later expanders leaning CD4+. Contracting CD4+ clones sat mainly in CM and EM; CD8+ in EMRA.

This clonotype has just a few counts. Its target is not known. UMIs and sample barcodes were carried by the TCR alpha and TCR beta cDNA libraries that 5'RACE produced using constant-segment primers. TCRdb independently ran MiXCR on the 5' RACE reads; one entry per CDR3 protein. The data contain 450,000 to 650,000 distinct CDR3 sequences, roughly 20% of them singletons. Trimming at V came to 5 bases and at J to 8 bases, leaving 13 bases not matched to a gene. CDR1 and CDR2 (germline): SGHVS, FNYEAQ. The CDR3 has 16 residues. The sequence was obtained from an adult woman who had mild COVID-19 (a few samples of this study predate the infection). Cell type and time point are not known. Source material: PBMCs or a T cell subset sorted from them (not recorded which). This chain connects TRBV7-6 to TRBJ2-1; 9 positions match TRBD2. The CDR3 spells CASSGRTSDLGDEQFF. For the CDR3, the DNA is TGTGCCAGCAGCGGACGGACTAGCGATTTGGGGGATGAGCAGTTCTTC.